These 29 T cell receptor beta chains originate from one sample sequenced in a study of blood T cell repertoires in COVID-19. Profiled with immunoSEQ multiplex PCR; TCRdb holds only in-frame clones, not every one. The data contain roughly 100,000 clones, around 75% of them singletons. Sequenced sample: peripheral blood. The origin of the receptors is an elderly woman with active or convalescent COVID-19.

CDR3 in DNA: TGTGCCAGCAGCTCGGGACAGGGAAATTCACCCCTCCACTTT. Translation: CASSSGQGNSPLHF. The chain recombines TRBV7-3 with TRBJ1-6; TRBD1 matches 9 bases. The CDR3 has 14 amino acids. Germline V lookup: CDR1 SGHTA, CDR2 FQGTGA. Unmatched junction bases numbered 2, after V lost 4 bases and J lost 7 bases.

The chain joins TRBV7-2 to TRBJ1-5, with D possibly being TRBD1 (5 bases). The CDR3 runs 15 residues. V gave up 2 bases and J gave up 3 bases, with 11 bases separating them. CDR1 is SGHTA and CDR2 is FQGNSA in the germline V gene. The CDR3 here is CASSLLTEPNQPQHF. The CDR3 DNA follows: TGTGCCAGCAGCTTACTGACAGAACCCAATCAGCCCCAGCATTTT.

This clone has just a few counts. This chain joins TRBV7-8 and TRBJ1-1; D gene unclear. Germline V gene lookup returns CDR1 SGHVS and CDR2 FQNEAQ. CDR3 length: 14 amino acids. The ends were cut back, 6 bases at V and 0 bases at J, with 11 bases in the middle. The CDR3 bases are TGTGCCAGCAGACCAGACACTGTGAACACTGAAGCTTTCTTT. Protein product: CASRPDTVNTEAFF.

This chain uses TRBV11-2 with TRBJ2-5; 9 bases align to TRBD2. After removal of 1 base from V and 3 bases from J, the junction contained 0 bases not matched to a gene. The length of the CDR3 is 14 residues. Germline V gene sequence: CDR1 SGHAT, CDR2 FQNNGV. CDR3: CASSLGLAEETQYF. CDR3 nucleotide sequence: TGTGCCAGCAGCTTAGGACTAGCGGAAGAGACCCAGTACTTC.

The chain uses TRBV7-9 and TRBJ2-6, with a tentative D call TRBD1 (5 bases). V was shortened by 6 bases and J by 4 bases, with 13 bases between the two germline ends. CDR3 length: 15 residues. The germline V gene has CDR1 SEHNR and CDR2 FQNEAQ (reference sequence). CDR3 loop: CASSPPGAGANVLTF. CDR3 nucleotide sequence: TGTGCCAGCAGTCCCCCTGGGGCCGGGGCCAACGTCCTGACTTTC.

The V and J genes are TRBV6-6 and TRBJ1-4, with a tentative D call TRBD1 (5 bases). From germline, CDR1 is MNHNY and CDR2 SVGAGI (reference sequence). Trimming removed 4 bases from V and 3 bases from J, with 15 bases in between. This CDR3 region has 16 residues. The CDR3, as DNA: TGTGCCAGCAGTTGGGACTCATCTGGGGCTAATGAAAAACTGTTTTTT. Translated, it gives CASSWDSSGANEKLFF.

The chain links TRBV9 to TRBJ2-5; 7 bases match TRBD1. This CDR3 comprises 15 residues. Germline trimming cut 4 bases from V and 3 bases from J; bases unmatched to any gene: 9. Germline V gene lookup returns CDR1 SGDLS and CDR2 YYNGEE. The CDR3 loop is CASSQRGTAEETQYF. The CDR3 DNA is TGTGCCAGCAGCCAAAGAGGGACAGCGGAAGAGACCCAGTACTTC. Variable domain in full (rest from reference TRBV9 and TRBJ2-5): DSGVTQTPKHLITATGQRVTLRCSPRSGDLSVYWYQQSLDQGLQFLIQYYNGEERAKGNILERFSAQQFPDLHSELNLSSLELGDSALYFCASSQRGTAEETQYFGPGTRLLVL.

This clone was picked up a small number of times. V and J are TRBV4-3 and TRBJ2-7; D unresolved. Germline assignment: CDR1 LGHNA and CDR2 YSLEER. The CDR3 has 18 amino acids. V lost 4 bases and J 3 bases, leaving 25 bases between the germline ends. In nucleotides, the CDR3 is TGCGCCAGCAGCCCCGGAGAGTCGGTCCCTTCGAAATACTACGAGCAGTACTTC. It encodes CASSPGESVPSKYYEQYF.

J is TRBJ1-5 and V is TRBV19; TRBD1 is a possible D gene (5 bases). V shed 11 bases and J shed 3 bases, with 17 bases lying between them. CDR1 and CDR2 (germline): LNHDA, SQIVND (reference sequence). The CDR3 is 14 residues long. CDR3 region: CAGSGERDNQPQHF. Written as DNA, the CDR3 is TGTGCCGGCTCGGGGGAAAGGGACAATCAGCCCCAGCATTTT.

This chain links TRBV11-2 with TRBJ2-1; tentative D call: TRBD2 (5 bases). Trimming shortened V by 1 base and J by 7 bases, and 8 bases separated the two germline ends. The CDR3 has 13 amino acids. CDR1 is SGHAT and CDR2 is FQNNGV in the germline V gene. CDR3 amino acids: CASSLVGGNEQFF. In DNA form, the CDR3 reads TGTGCCAGCAGCTTAGTTGGCGGGAATGAGCAGTTCTTC.

The chain has TRBV19 and TRBJ2-3, with no clear D. The germline V gene encodes CDR1 LNHDA and CDR2 SQIVND (reference sequence). There are 13 residues in the CDR3. Trimming left V 6 bases short and J 5 bases short, with 12 bases between. The CDR3 DNA is TGTGCCAGTAGCCCGGATGGAGTAGATACGCAGTATTTT. This gives the protein CASSPDGVDTQYF.

The genes are TRBV11-1 and TRBJ2-1; D remains ambiguous. This CDR3 comprises 13 residues. Trimming shortened V by 4 bases and J by 6 bases, and 10 bases separated the two germline ends. In germline, CDR1 is SGHAT, CDR2 FQDESV (reference sequence). The DNA for the CDR3 is TGTGCCAGCAGCTCCACTACCCCCAATGAGCAGTTCTTC. Encoded protein: CASSSTTPNEQFF.

This chain uses TRBV19 with TRBJ2-3; a possible D gene is TRBD1 (6 bases). Trimming left V 4 bases short and J 0 bases short, with 11 bases between. This CDR3 is 15 amino acids long. Germline-derived CDR1 and CDR2 are LNHDA and SQIVND (reference sequence). The DNA of the CDR3 is TGTGCCAGTAGTACGCCGGGACACAGCACAGATACGCAGTATTTT. Its protein product is CASSTPGHSTDTQYF.

CDR3 sequence reads: CASKDREDTEAFF. The CDR3 region has the DNA TGTGCCAGCAAAGACAGGGAGGACACTGAAGCTTTCTTT. V gene TRBV6-6 combines with J gene TRBJ1-1, with 7 bases that match TRBD1. V lost 7 bases and J lost 3; bases outside the gene matches: 5. Per the germline V gene, CDR1 is MNHNY and CDR2 is SVGAGI (reference sequence). CDR3 size: 13 residues.

In DNA, the CDR3 is TGTGCCAGCAGCCTCGACAGGAACACTGAAGCTTTCTTT. Translation gives CASSLDRNTEAFF. The rearrangement uses TRBV6-5 and TRBJ1-1; tentative D call: TRBD1 (5 bases). Germline V gene sequence: CDR1 MNHEY, CDR2 SVGAGI. This CDR3 comprises 13 residues. Trimming pared 6 bases from V and 1 base from J, leaving 9 bases between.

The sample holds one count of this clone. CDR3 nucleotides: TGCGCCAGCAGCCAAGTTCCAGGGGATGATTCACCCCTCCACTTT. Translation: CASSQVPGDDSPLHF. The chain has TRBV4-1 and TRBJ1-6, with D maybe TRBD1 (6 bases). Between the trimmed V and J ends, which lost 1 base and 8 bases, there was a span of 12 bases. Per germline, CDR1 MGHRA and CDR2 YSYEKL. The CDR3 loop spans 15 amino acids.

This clone was observed a handful of times. The CDR3 spells CSVSGQGSYGYTF. The CDR3 DNA sequence: TGCAGCGTTTCGGGACAGGGATCCTATGGCTACACCTTC. This chain joins TRBV29-1 and TRBJ1-2; TRBD1 agrees at 9 bases. Germline loops: CDR1 SQVTM, CDR2 ANQGSEA. J lost 4 bases, V lost 5 bases, and 5 bases had no gene match. This CDR3 contains 13 residues.

V is TRBV28 and J is TRBJ2-7, with D possibly matching TRBD1 (6 bases). The CDR3 length is 13 residues. In germline, CDR1 is MDHEN, CDR2 SYDVKM. Trimming took 8 bases from V and 0 from J, leaving 11 bases between them. The DNA for the CDR3 is TGTGCCAGCGACAGGCAGAACTCCTACGAGCAGTACTTC. Protein sequence: CASDRQNSYEQYF.

This rearrangement joins TRBV19 to TRBJ1-1, with TRBD1 as a possible D gene (5 bases). Trimming removed 6 bases at V and 1 base at J, with 9 bases between. This CDR3 comprises 13 residues. Germline CDR1 reads LNHDA; CDR2 reads SQIVND (reference sequence). The CDR3 here is CASRSGGNTEAFF. In DNA, the CDR3 is TGTGCCAGTAGGAGCGGGGGGAACACTGAAGCTTTCTTT.

The chain has TRBV28 and TRBJ1-6, with D hard to call. Trimming shortened V by 8 bases and J by 4 bases, and 9 bases separated the two germline ends. Germline V lookup: CDR1 MDHEN, CDR2 SYDVKM. This CDR3 region has 13 residues. The CDR3 here is CASSQTYNSPLHF. The CDR3 coding sequence is TGTGCCAGCTCACAGACGTATAATTCACCCCTCCACTTT.

This chain links TRBV6-5 with TRBJ2-1, with 10 bases identical to TRBD2. This CDR3 spans 14 amino acids. Germline V gives CDR1 MNHEY, CDR2 SVGAGI. The trim removed 5 bases at V and 6 bases at J, leaving 4 bases unmatched. The CDR3 bases are TGTGCCAGCAGTAGCGGGGGGGCGAGCAATGAGCAGTTCTTC. It codes for CASSSGGASNEQFF.

There are a few counts of this clone. V gene TRBV19 combines with J gene TRBJ1-1, with a possible D match to TRBD1 (6 bases). The CDR3 has 15 residues. V gave up 5 bases and J gave up 4 bases, with 17 bases separating them. Germline V lookup: CDR1 LNHDA, CDR2 SQIVND (reference sequence). CDR3 protein: CASSSSQGWGTEAFF. Here the CDR3 DNA reads TGTGCCAGTAGTTCCTCCCAGGGGTGGGGCACTGAAGCTTTCTTT. The variable domain in full, with the rest retrieved from reference TRBV19 and TRBJ1-1, is DGGITQSPKYLFRKEGQNVTLSCEQNLNHDAMYWYRQDPGQGLRLIYYSQIVNDFQKGDIAEGYSVSREKKESFPLTVTSAQKNPTAFYLCASSSSQGWGTEAFFGQGTRLTVV.

The rearrangement links TRBV6-5 to TRBJ2-6; TRBD1 might be the D (5 bases). This CDR3 has 13 residues. Trimming took 7 bases from V and 4 from J, leaving 8 bases between them. CDR1 is MNHEY, CDR2 SVGAGI, per germline. CDR3 DNA sequence: TGTGCCAGCACCACAGGAGGGGCCAACGTCCTGACTTTC. It encodes CASTTGGANVLTF.

The genes are TRBV28 and TRBJ1-5; 8 positions match TRBD1. This CDR3 contains 15 residues. Per germline, CDR1 MDHEN and CDR2 SYDVKM. V shed 10 bases and J 1 base; nucleotides not matched to a gene: 9. CDR3 sequence: CATSRGTGSNQPQHF. The CDR3 DNA reads TGTGCCACCTCACGAGGGACAGGAAGCAATCAGCCCCAGCATTTT. Full variable domain (missing parts from reference TRBV28 and TRBJ1-5): DVKVTQSSRYLVKRTGEKVFLECVQDMDHENMFWYRQDPGLGLRLIYFSYDVKMKEKGDIPEGYSVSREKKERFSLILESASTNQTSMYLCATSRGTGSNQPQHFGDGTRLSIL.

The chain employs TRBV11-2 and TRBJ1-5; weak D call: TRBD1 (5 bases). V lost 5 bases to trimming and J lost 0 bases, with 17 bases between them. The CDR3 is made up of 17 amino acids. CDR1 is SGHAT, CDR2 FQNNGV, per germline. The CDR3 loop reads CASSPSPTAGSNQPQHF. The CDR3 DNA reads TGTGCCAGCAGCCCGTCCCCGACAGCGGGTAGCAATCAGCCCCAGCATTTT.

The chain combines TRBV5-4 with TRBJ2-7; maybe TRBD2 (6 bases). This CDR3 spans 15 amino acids. V dropped 3 bases and J dropped 0 bases, with 13 bases sitting between them. The germline V gene encodes CDR1 SGHNT and CDR2 YYREEE (reference sequence). The CDR3 sequence is CASSSQRAISYEQYF. Written as DNA, the CDR3 is TGTGCCAGCAGCTCTCAGCGGGCAATCTCCTACGAGCAGTACTTC.

The V and J genes are TRBV7-2 and TRBJ1-1; possible D gene TRBD1, 6 bases. The CDR3 runs to 14 residues. Germline loops: CDR1 SGHTA, CDR2 FQGNSA. The V end was cut by 3 bases, the J end by 1 base, with 9 bases between. Here the CDR3 reads CASSFPGQNTEAFF. CDR3 nucleotides: TGTGCCAGCAGCTTTCCGGGACAGAACACTGAAGCTTTCTTT.

The rearrangement uses TRBV7-9 and TRBJ2-3; TRBD1 aligns across 9 bases. Trimming took 5 bases from V and 4 from J; bases not matched to a gene: 7. The CDR3 consists of 15 residues. CDR1 is SEHNR and CDR2 is FQNEAQ in the germline V gene (reference sequence). CDR3 sequence (DNA): TGTGCCAGCAGCACCGGACAGGGGAGCTCAGATACGCAGTATTTT. Protein product: CASSTGQGSSDTQYF.

This clone was counted between two and nine times. V and J are TRBV7-9 and TRBJ2-7, with D possibly TRBD2 on 5 matching bases. The CDR3 consists of 12 residues. Germline CDR1 reads SEHNR; CDR2 reads FQNEAQ (reference sequence). With 5 bases removed from V and 3 bases from J, the gap between germline ends came to 8 bases. The CDR3 spells CASSRGDYEQYF. DNA for the CDR3: TGTGCCAGCAGCCGGGGAGACTACGAGCAGTACTTC.